This passage covers 28 T cell receptor beta chains from one sample sequenced in a study of blood T cell repertoires in COVID-19. The method was immunoSEQ multiplex PCR; TCRdb's version includes in-frame clones alone and lacks a portion of them. The profile shows about 35,000 clones, 83% of them singletons. The sequenced material came from peripheral blood. These receptor sequences come from a man between 50 and 59 years old with acute or convalescent COVID-19.

The J gene is TRBJ2-3, the V gene TRBV9; maybe TRBD2 (5 bases). CDR1 and CDR2 (germline): SGDLS, YYNGEE. This CDR3 contains 15 residues. Trimming cost V 4 bases and J 1 base, with 13 bases left between them. CDR3 coding DNA: TGTGCCAGCAGCCCTTTGGACTCCGGCACAGATACGCAGTATTTT. Residues: CASSPLDSGTDTQYF.

The rearrangement uses TRBV19 and TRBJ2-1, with TRBD1 matching 8 bases. The CDR3 covers 13 residues. V gave up 5 bases and J gave up 8 bases; unmatched junction bases: 5. The germline gives CDR1 LNHDA, CDR2 SQIVND (reference sequence). CDR3 region: CASSFYRGDEQFF. CDR3 bases: TGTGCCAGTAGTTTCTACAGGGGGGATGAGCAGTTCTTC.

V and J are TRBV14 and TRBJ1-4; 10 bases match TRBD1. This CDR3 has 15 amino acids. V lost 2 bases to trimming and J lost 5 bases; unmatched junction nucleotides: 2. Germline V lookup: CDR1 SGHDN, CDR2 FVKESK. CDR3 nucleotides: TGTGCCAGCAGCCAATGGGACAGGGGAAATGAAAAACTGTTTTTT. It yields the protein CASSQWDRGNEKLFF.

J is TRBJ1-6 and V is TRBV9; TRBD1 agrees at 8 bases. The V segment lost 4 bases and the J segment 7 bases; nucleotides outside the gene matches: 10. The CDR3 covers 16 residues. The germline gives CDR1 SGDLS, CDR2 YYNGEE. The CDR3 loop reads CASSLLGQAANSPLHF. CDR3 DNA sequence: TGTGCCAGCAGCCTCCTGGGACAGGCAGCCAATTCACCCCTCCACTTT.

The chain recombines TRBV11-2 with TRBJ2-7, with 10 bases aligning to TRBD2. CDR1 is SGHAT, CDR2 FQNNGV, per germline. After removal of 2 bases from V and 5 bases from J, the junction contained 3 bases not matched to a gene. There are 14 residues in the CDR3. The CDR3 nucleotides read TGTGCCAGCAGCTTACTAGCGGGGGTCCACGAGCAGTACTTC. This codes for CASSLLAGVHEQYF.

V and J are TRBV11-1 and TRBJ2-3; TRBD1 matches at 11 bases. The V gene end was trimmed by 7 bases and the J gene end by 4 bases; junction bases not matched to a gene: 7. Germline V gives CDR1 SGHAT, CDR2 FQDESV (reference sequence). The CDR3 has 15 amino acids. CDR3 amino acids: CASTPGQGAPDTQYF. In nucleotides, the CDR3 is TGTGCCAGCACGCCCGGACAGGGGGCACCAGATACGCAGTATTTT.

This chain connects TRBV7-2 to TRBJ2-2; D is uncertain. The CDR3 is 14 residues long. V lost 6 bases and J 4 bases, leaving 12 bases between the germline ends. Germline assignment: CDR1 SGHTA and CDR2 FQGNSA. This CDR3 reads CASSSDFSTGELFF. CDR3 DNA sequence: TGTGCCAGCAGTTCTGACTTCTCCACCGGGGAGCTGTTTTTT.

The genes are TRBV28 and TRBJ2-7; D may be TRBD2 (5 bases). This CDR3 contains 12 residues. With 7 bases removed from V and 4 bases from J, the gap between germline ends came to 11 bases. Germline lookup yields CDR1 MDHEN and CDR2 SYDVKM. The CDR3 coding sequence is TGTGCCAGCAAAGCGGCCGAGTACGAGCAGTACTTC. It specifies CASKAAEYEQYF.

The chain combines TRBV30 with TRBJ1-3; 7 positions match TRBD1. Germline CDR1 and CDR2: GTSNPN and SVGIG (reference sequence). The trim removed 0 bases at V and 0 bases at J, leaving 5 bases unmatched. The CDR3 has 16 amino acids. The CDR3 loop is CAWSVRGTVSGNTIYF. The CDR3 DNA sequence: TGTGCCTGGAGTGTAAGGGGGACAGTCTCTGGAAACACCATATATTTT.

The chain links TRBV7-8 to TRBJ2-2, with TRBD2 as a possible D gene (6 bases). Trimming pared 1 base from V and 4 bases from J, leaving 10 bases between. Germline V CDR1 and CDR2: SGHVS, FQNEAQ. This CDR3 is built from 15 residues. CDR3 coding DNA: TGTGCCAGCAGCTTAGACAGAGCGGGCACCGGGGAGCTGTTTTTT. Translating it yields CASSLDRAGTGELFF.

This sequence joins TRBV6-1 and TRBJ2-3; 8 bases fit TRBD1. The germline V gene encodes CDR1 MNHNS and CDR2 SASEGT. The V gene end was trimmed by 0 bases and the J gene end by 6 bases; junction bases not matched to a gene: 14. The CDR3 is made up of 18 amino acids. The chain's CDR3 is CASSEARDRFMVLDTQYF. The CDR3, as DNA: TGTGCCAGCAGTGAAGCTCGGGACAGGTTCATGGTTTTGGATACGCAGTATTTT.

The chain links TRBV28 to TRBJ1-2, with D possibly matching TRBD1 (5 bases). The CDR3 runs to 15 residues. With 1 base removed from V and 4 bases from J, the gap between germline ends came to 13 bases. Germline CDR1 and CDR2: MDHEN and SYDVKM. CDR3 region: CASSLSGVRSYGYTF. The CDR3 DNA is TGTGCCAGCAGTTTATCGGGGGTGCGGAGCTATGGCTACACCTTC.

The CDR3 loop reads CASSQEPLDKFNEAFF. The CDR3 nucleotides read TGCGCCAGCAGCCAAGAACCCTTGGACAAATTTAACGAAGCTTTCTTT. The chain has TRBV4-1 and TRBJ1-1, with a tentative D call TRBD1 (5 bases). V was cut by 0 bases and J by 8 bases, with 19 bases left in between. The CDR3 is made up of 16 amino acids. The germline V gene has CDR1 MGHRA and CDR2 YSYEKL.

The chain couples TRBV6-6 to TRBJ2-5, with D possibly being TRBD2 (6 bases). This CDR3 comprises 14 residues. The germline V and J ends were trimmed by 0 bases and 4 bases, with 9 bases remaining between them. CDR1 and CDR2 (germline): MNHNY, SVGAGI (reference sequence). The CDR3 here is CASSYSRDSETQYF. CDR3 in DNA: TGTGCCAGCAGTTACTCGAGGGACTCAGAGACCCAGTACTTC.

The chain links TRBV5-1 to TRBJ1-1; D is uncertain. This CDR3 is 14 amino acids long. The germline V and J ends were trimmed by 3 bases and 1 base, with 10 bases remaining between them. Germline-derived CDR1 and CDR2 are SGHRS and YFSETQ. CDR3 nucleotides: TGCGCCAGCAGCTGGGGAGGCGAGAACACTGAAGCTTTCTTT. This sequence encodes CASSWGGENTEAFF.

The chain links TRBV10-3 to TRBJ2-3; possible D gene TRBD2, 5 bases. The CDR3 covers 17 residues. CDR1 is ENHRY, CDR2 SYGVKD, per germline. Trimming shortened V by 2 bases and J by 1 base, and 16 bases separated the two germline ends. CDR3 DNA sequence: TGTGCCATCAGTGAGGCTGGACTCTACGGGGGCACAGATACGCAGTATTTT. Its translation: CAISEAGLYGGTDTQYF.

This clone was recorded once. The chain couples TRBV2 to TRBJ1-5; possible D gene TRBD1, 5 bases. Germline V lookup: CDR1 SNHLY, CDR2 FYNNEI. Trimming pared 9 bases from V and 7 bases from J, leaving 16 bases between. The CDR3 covers 13 residues. This CDR3 is CASTWGVGQPQHF. CDR3 DNA sequence: TGTGCCAGTACCTGGGGGGTAGGGCAGCCCCAGCATTTT.

This chain's CDR3 is CASSQGWQTNEKLFF. CDR3 sequence (DNA): TGTGCCAGCAGCCAAGGGTGGCAGACTAATGAAAAACTGTTTTTT. The V call is TRBV4-2, the J call TRBJ1-4, with no clear D. Germline-derived CDR1 and CDR2 are LGHNA and YNFKEQ. Trimming shortened V by 1 base and J by 2 bases, and 8 bases separated the two germline ends. There are 15 residues in the CDR3.

CDR3 sequence (DNA): TGTGCCTGCGCAAAACAGGTGAACACTGAAGCTTTCTTT. Translation: CACAKQVNTEAFF. The chain carries TRBV30 and TRBJ1-1, with D possibly being TRBD1 (5 bases). The CDR3 runs 13 residues. Germline CDR1 GTSNPN, CDR2 SVGIG (reference sequence). V was cut by 6 bases and J by 0 bases, with 11 bases left in between.

The J gene is TRBJ2-7, the V gene TRBV7-2, with D maybe TRBD1 (5 bases). This CDR3 has 15 residues. The V end lost 3 bases, the J end lost 1 base, and 13 bases lay between the germline ends. Germline V gene lookup returns CDR1 SGHTA and CDR2 FQGNSA. CDR3 in amino acids: CASSLAPGHSYEQYF. The DNA for the CDR3 is TGTGCCAGCAGCTTGGCTCCAGGGCATTCCTACGAGCAGTACTTC.

V is TRBV19 and J is TRBJ2-1, with TRBD2 matching over 8 bases. This CDR3 has 14 residues. Looked up from germline, CDR1 is LNHDA and CDR2 is SQIVND (reference sequence). The trim removed 7 bases at V and 9 bases at J, leaving 11 bases unmatched. This chain's CDR3 is CASKGLAGLGEQFF. The CDR3 DNA is TGTGCCAGTAAGGGGTTAGCGGGATTGGGTGAGCAGTTCTTC.

The gene calls are TRBV7-9 and TRBJ2-2; 8 bases align to TRBD1. The CDR3 covers 15 residues. Germline trimming cut 1 base from V and 4 bases from J; bases unmatched to any gene: 2. Germline CDR1 is SEHNR and CDR2 is FQNEAQ (reference sequence). Here the CDR3 reads CASSLVTGGTGELFF. CDR3 bases: TGTGCCAGCAGCTTAGTTACAGGGGGCACCGGGGAGCTGTTTTTT.

J is TRBJ1-1 and V is TRBV5-6; D ambiguous. This CDR3 is 13 amino acids long. V dropped 4 bases and J dropped 10 bases, with 17 bases sitting between them. The V gene's germline CDR1 is SGHDT and CDR2 YYEEEE. The CDR3 bases are TGTGCCAGCAGCCTAATAAACTGGGAGGGAGCTTTCTTT. As protein: CASSLINWEGAFF.

The chain uses TRBV4-1 and TRBJ2-7; D is unclear. V was cut by 0 bases and J by 5 bases, with 14 bases left in between. CDR1 and CDR2 from the germline V gene are MGHRA and YSYEKL. The CDR3 totals 15 residues. CDR3 nucleotides: TGCGCCAGCAGCCAAGACCCGCCCATGAGAAACGAGCAGTACTTC. Translated, it gives CASSQDPPMRNEQYF.

The chain uses TRBV2 and TRBJ2-1; 11 bases are shared with TRBD2. The CDR3 length is 16 residues. In germline, CDR1 is SNHLY, CDR2 FYNNEI. After removal of 8 bases from V and 5 bases from J, the junction contained 11 bases not matched to a gene. CDR3 region: CASPGLAGSWNNEQFF. The CDR3, as DNA: TGTGCCAGCCCTGGACTAGCGGGTTCCTGGAACAATGAGCAGTTCTTC.

This clone has only a few counts. Compared with germline, one end of the junction differs, possibly owing to a read error. The V call is TRBV30, the J call TRBJ1-2; D might be TRBD1 (6 bases). The CDR3 runs to 12 residues. Germline V CDR1 and CDR2: GTSNPN, SVGIG (reference sequence). CDR3 nucleotides: TGTGCCTGGAGTGTATTAGATGACAGGCACTACTTC. Translated: CAWSVLDDRHYF.

The chain carries TRBV7-6 and TRBJ2-7; D ambiguous. The V gene's germline CDR1 is SGHVS and CDR2 FNYEAQ. The CDR3 consists of 15 residues. Between the trimmed V and J ends, which lost 2 bases and 2 bases, there was a span of 13 bases. CDR3 DNA: TGTGCCAGCAGCTTACATGGCGGATTGACCTACGAGCAGTACTTC. This codes for CASSLHGGLTYEQYF.

The sample holds one count of this clone. This chain uses TRBV7-2 with TRBJ2-1, with TRBD2 identical over 8 bases. The V gene end was trimmed by 4 bases and the J gene end by 2 bases; junction bases not matched to a gene: 4. CDR1 is SGHTA, CDR2 FQGNSA, per germline. CDR3 length: 15 amino acids. CDR3 coding DNA: TGTGCCAGCAGCTACGGGGGGGGAGCCTACAATGAGCAGTTCTTC. It codes for CASSYGGGAYNEQFF.